This is a list of T cell receptor beta chains from one sample in a study of cytomegalovirus exposure and HLA in healthy donors. Profiling relied on immunoSEQ multiplex PCR, and the TCRdb table lists in-frame clones only, not all of them. Here the sample spans around 200,000 clones, around three quarters being singletons. Material for sequencing was PBMCs. These receptor sequences come from a boy between 5 and 17 years old in good health and CMV-seronegative. Both conserved end residues are part of each CDR3. Each record gives: CDR3 protein, clone size, V gene, D gene, J gene. A D gene is named only where the DNA matches it firmly. A clone size is listed for some rows: how often the clone was seen (once, few, many), or a class if it is expanded.

CASSLAGAANEKLFF	-	TRBV7-9	-	TRBJ1-4
CASSKKDGGYGYTF	-	TRBV5-4	-	TRBJ1-2
CSAGLAGAINEQFF	-	TRBV29-1	TRBD2	TRBJ2-1
CASSVGGTGEETQYF	-	TRBV9	TRBD1	TRBJ2-5
CASSEVAGGQETQYF	few	TRBV6-1	TRBD2	TRBJ2-5
CASSKSGRGTTNEKLFF	-	TRBV7-6	-	TRBJ1-4
CATTAQGGRNTIYF	-	TRBV7-9	-	TRBJ1-3
CASSLRTGGVAFF	-	TRBV7-3	TRBD1	TRBJ1-1
CASSSRDSYKNIQYF	-	TRBV13	TRBD1	TRBJ2-4
CAWSTGRDGYTF	-	TRBV30	-	TRBJ1-2
CASSRPGTSGRIGEQYF	-	TRBV5-4	TRBD2	TRBJ2-7
CASSPQGAIGNTIYF	-	TRBV6-1	TRBD1	TRBJ1-3
CASSLDSFGTGWEETQYF	once	TRBV5-6	TRBD1	TRBJ2-5
CASSFTGAGIEQYF	-	TRBV27	-	TRBJ2-7
CASTVKPGQGNYGYTF	-	TRBV27	TRBD1	TRBJ1-2